This TCR beta chain originates from a study of blood T cell repertoires in COVID-19 (dated by TCRdb to between 2020 and 2021). In terms of the full investigation: The collaborator samples originated in the United States, Italy and Spain and spanned the acute and convalescent phases of COVID-19. The material from the prospective study consisted of cDNA or gDNA derived from T cells, B-cell-depleted T cells, or PBMCs. Subjects who had been exposed to COVID-19, were actively infected with it, or had recovered from it provided the deeply sampled blood TCRbeta repertoires that made up the dataset. The repertoires were released in a freely available public database intended as a resource for research on the immune response to SARS-CoV-2. The samples were drawn from two sources: the first 160 participants of the ongoing ImmuneRACE study, and 1,000 to 1,500 subjects contributed by 6 global collaborators. Sample metadata almost always included a de-identified subject ID, COVID-19 status, age in years and sex. Where available, HLA class I and class II types were obtained from metadata supplied by the sample provider rather than from assay-based typing. General findings and caveats noted by the study authors: The quantity of clinical and demographic metadata differed by source and by participant and was supplied without curation.

In the prospective study, participants were roughly 18 to 100 years old, resided in approximately 22 geographic areas of the United States, and were enrolled through a virtual design. To assign participants to cohorts, the prospective study relied on clinical history that participants themselves reported in a screening survey and a study questionnaire. For ImmuneRACE Cohort 3, a participant was defined as recovered based on two consecutive negative NP/OP PCR tests, clearance by a healthcare professional, or resolution of symptoms. In the prospective study, whole blood, serum and a nasopharyngeal or oropharyngeal swab were collected from each participant by mobile phlebotomists. Over a roughly 2-month period, participants in the prospective study had the option of providing additional blood draws and questionnaires. Prospective study blood samples were shipped either frozen or at room temperature before DNA extraction.

The cysteine opens and the phenylalanine closes a CDR3 of 15 amino acids. Kept here is only the CDR3 DNA, which spans 45 bases and is read in frame from base 1. CDR1 and CDR2 are read off the germline V gene as MDHEN and SYDVKM. V loses 5 bases of germline sequence and J loses 2 bases, and the interval between the two ends is 13 bases. Comments on this clone: It has no known antigen specificity. The input lacks base qualities; no much larger clone sits a single base away.

TCRbeta CDR3 regions were amplified from genomic DNA using the immunoSEQ Assay, a bias-controlled multiplex PCR. The study's own analysis went as follows. The number of nucleated cells in each sample was estimated by amplification of reference gene primers within the assay. To quantify the absolute abundance of each unique TCRbeta CDR3 rearrangement, sequence reads were collapsed and filtered. For each sample, productive Simpson clonality was calculated as the square root of Simpson's diversity index over productive rearrangements. The immuneACCESS repertoire file appears here via TCRdb, limited to in-frame rearrangements. These files lack a portion of the clones; in checked studies, under half of the deficit traces to unresolved V genes, and the cause of the others is not known. From that table come the V and J calls and clone size; the DNA was used to work out D and trimming. Here the sample has some 180,000 clones; around 85% occur a single time. The ten largest clones capture 6.2% of the sample.

The sequenced sample consisted of PBMCs or T cells enriched from blood (not recorded which). The clonotype comes from a man in his forties or fifties who had recovered from COVID-19. The V and J segments used are TRBV28 and TRBJ1-3; no D gene call is confident. In nucleotide form, the sequence is TGTGCCAGCAGTCCACAGACGGGGACTGGAAACACCATATATTTT. Translated, it reads CASSPQTGTGNTIYF.